Following are 31 T cell receptor beta chains from one sample sequenced in a study of CD8 T cells in Susac syndrome. Reverse transcription of about 0.45 to 1 ug RNA used random hexamers. TCRdb independently ran MiXCR on the immunoSEQ multiplex PCR reads; one entry per CDR3 protein. The data hold about 300,000 distinct CDR3 sequences, with roughly 94% observed a single time. Material for sequencing was CD4+ T cells from PBMCs. Receptors originate from a human donor with multiple sclerosis.

V gene TRBV10-3 combines with J gene TRBJ2-5, with D perhaps matching TRBD1 or TRBD2 (5 bases each). V was trimmed by 2 bases and J by 2 bases, leaving 12 bases between them. CDR1 and CDR2 (germline): ENHRY, SYGVKD. CDR3 size: 15 residues. The CDR3 reads CAISEGAGRQETQYF. The DNA of the CDR3 is TGTGCCATCAGTGAGGGGGCAGGGAGACAAGAGACCCAGTACTTC.

V is TRBV20-1 and J is TRBJ2-3, with 11 positions matching TRBD2. This CDR3 spans 15 amino acids. The J segment lost 2 bases and the V segment lost 3 bases, leaving 4 bases of the junction unmatched. Germline values: CDR1 DFQATT, CDR2 SNEGSKA (reference sequence). DNA of the CDR3: TGCAGTGCTAGTCTAGCGGGGGGACACACAGATACGCAGTATTTT. Encoded protein: CSASLAGGHTDTQYF.

DNA of the CDR3: TGTGCCAGCAGCTGGTCGGCTTCACAAGAGACCCAGTACTTC. It encodes CASSWSASQETQYF. The rearrangement uses TRBV7-9 and TRBJ2-5, with D uncertain. This CDR3 spans 14 amino acids. Trimming took off 4 bases at V and 2 bases at J, with 11 bases between the two ends. Germline values: CDR1 SEHNR, CDR2 FQNEAQ (reference sequence). Combining the CDR3 with reference TRBV7-9 and TRBJ2-5 gives the whole variable domain DTGVSQNPRHKITKRGQNVTFRCDPISEHNRLYWYRQTLGQGPEFLTYFQNEAQLEKSRLLSDRFSAERPKGSFSTLEIQRTEQGDSAMYLCASSWSASQETQYFGPGTRLLVL.

This clonotype appeared a single time. The chain has TRBV20-1 and TRBJ1-6; D remains unclear. V was cut by 3 bases and J by 10 bases, with 16 bases left in between. Germline V lookup: CDR1 DFQATT, CDR2 SNEGSKA (reference sequence). The CDR3 spans 14 residues. This chain's CDR3 is CSASSIAPGSPLHF. The CDR3 DNA reads TGCAGTGCTAGTTCGATCGCCCCGGGCTCACCCCTCCACTTT.

The CDR3 nucleotides are TGTGCCAGCACCCCAGGGTCCGGGACTAGGCACACAGATACGCAGTATTTT. This translates into CASTPGSGTRHTDTQYF. The chain recombines TRBV6-2 or TRBV6-3 with TRBJ2-3, with 8 bases aligning to TRBD2. The CDR3 has 17 amino acids. With V trimmed by 7 bases and J by 2 bases, 14 bases remained unmatched. In germline, CDR1 is MNHEY, CDR2 SVGEGT.

V is TRBV6-5 and J is TRBJ1-1, with unresolved D. The CDR3 runs to 11 residues. V shed 7 bases and J shed 8 bases, with 11 bases lying between them. CDR1 MNHEY and CDR2 SVGAGI come from the germline V gene. DNA for the CDR3: TGTGCCAGCAAATTCTTCGAGGAAGCTTTCTTT. Its translation is CASKFFEEAFF.

This clonotype was seen once. This sequence joins TRBV30 and TRBJ1-2; 8 bases fit TRBD1. V gave up 2 bases and J gave up 3 bases; unmatched junction bases: 8. Germline V gene lookup returns CDR1 GTSNPN and CDR2 SVGIG (reference sequence). The CDR3 is made up of 15 amino acids. The CDR3 DNA sequence: TGTGCCTGGAGTACCCGGACAGGGAGGGACTATGGCTACACCTTC. It encodes CAWSTRTGRDYGYTF.

The V call is TRBV29-1, the J call TRBJ2-3; the D gene is possibly TRBD1 (7 bases). The ends were cut back, 3 bases at V and 5 bases at J, with 15 bases in the middle. The CDR3 is 14 residues long. Germline values: CDR1 SQVTM, CDR2 ANQGSEA. The CDR3 DNA reads TGCAGCGTTGATATGGAGGGGGCTGGAGATACGCAGTATTTT. Protein product: CSVDMEGAGDTQYF.

The chain has TRBV19 and TRBJ2-2; D possibly uses TRBD1 or TRBD2 (5 bases each). The CDR3 consists of 14 residues. The V and J ends lost 6 bases and 8 bases respectively, with 16 bases between them. Germline CDR1 is LNHDA and CDR2 is SQIVND (reference sequence). The CDR3 DNA follows: TGTGCCAGTAGCACCGGGGCAACAGGAGGGGAGCTGTTTTTT. Translation: CASSTGATGGELFF.

This clonotype showed up just once. This sequence joins TRBV6-5 and TRBJ1-2; 8 bases are shared with TRBD1. This CDR3 comprises 15 residues. CDR1 MNHEY and CDR2 SVGAGI come from the germline V gene. The ends lost 1 base at V and 5 bases at J; junction bases unmatched: 6. CDR3: CASSYLQGGGYGYTF. CDR3 in DNA: TGTGCCAGCAGTTACTTACAGGGGGGTGGGTATGGCTACACCTTC.

The V and J genes are TRBV11-3 and TRBJ2-5, with D tentatively TRBD2 (6 bases). The germline V and J ends were trimmed by 5 bases and 9 bases, with 13 bases remaining between them. From germline, CDR1 is SGHNT and CDR2 YENEEA. The CDR3 is 12 residues long. The chain's CDR3 is CASSATREPQYF. The CDR3 nucleotides are TGTGCCAGCAGCGCAACCCGGGAGCCCCAGTACTTC.

The chain has TRBV11-3 and TRBJ2-3; 10 bases fit TRBD2. The CDR3 extends over 14 amino acids. The J segment lost 5 bases and the V segment lost 4 bases, leaving 3 bases of the junction unmatched. In germline, CDR1 is SGHNT, CDR2 YENEEA. The CDR3 region is CASSSIAGGDTQYF. In nucleotides, the CDR3 is TGTGCCAGCAGCTCGATAGCGGGAGGAGATACGCAGTATTTT. Supplemented by reference TRBV11-3 and TRBJ2-3, the full variable domain reads EAGVVQSPRYKIIEKKQPVAFWCNPISGHNTLYWYLQNLGQGPELLIRYENEEAVDDSQLPKDRFSAERLKGVDSTLKIQPAELGDSAVYLCASSSIAGGDTQYFGPGTRLTVL.

The chain links TRBV7-9 to TRBJ1-1, with 7 bases fitting TRBD1. Germline V gives CDR1 SEHNR, CDR2 FQNEAQ (reference sequence). V lost 5 bases and J lost 6; bases outside the gene matches: 6. This CDR3 has 13 residues. CDR3 DNA sequence: TGTGCCAGCAGCCCTTCTACAGGGGCTGAAGCTTTCTTT. Translation gives CASSPSTGAEAFF. Filled out from reference TRBV7-9 and TRBJ1-1, the complete variable domain reads DTGVSQNPRHKITKRGQNVTFRCDPISEHNRLYWYRQTLGQGPEFLTYFQNEAQLEKSRLLSDRFSAERPKGSFSTLEIQRTEQGDSAMYLCASSPSTGAEAFFGQGTRLTVV.

This chain links TRBV2 with TRBJ2-7; D remains ambiguous. Trimming stripped 1 base from V and 5 bases from J, with 0 bases between. The CDR3 is made up of 10 amino acids. In germline, CDR1 is SNHLY, CDR2 FYNNEI. This CDR3 is CASSEDEQYF. The CDR3 coding sequence is TGTGCCAGCAGTGAAGACGAGCAGTACTTC.

The genes are TRBV11-2 and TRBJ2-3, with 10 bases lining up with TRBD1. CDR3 length equals 14 residues. Germline trimming cut 4 bases from V and 5 bases from J; bases unmatched to any gene: 3. Per germline, CDR1 SGHAT and CDR2 FQNNGV. This chain's CDR3 is CASSSRDRGDTQYF. The CDR3 DNA follows: TGTGCCAGCAGCTCACGGGACAGGGGAGATACGCAGTATTTT.

The chain couples TRBV20-1 to TRBJ1-3, with D possibly TRBD1 on 5 matching bases. V shed 4 bases and J shed 4 bases, with 8 bases lying between them. The CDR3 loop spans 12 amino acids. Germline V gives CDR1 DFQATT, CDR2 SNEGSKA (reference sequence). The CDR3 protein is CSAIGDGNTIYF. CDR3 bases: TGCAGTGCTATAGGGGACGGAAACACCATATATTTT.

This clonotype was observed a single time. The V call is TRBV7-2, the J call TRBJ1-5; no reliable D call. The V gene's germline CDR1 is SGHTA and CDR2 FQGNSA. The CDR3 runs 13 residues. V was shortened by 2 bases and J by 7 bases, with 9 bases between the two germline ends. The CDR3, as DNA: TGTGCCAGCAGCTTATCTGGCGTACAGCCCCAGCATTTT. Encoded protein: CASSLSGVQPQHF.

The genes are TRBV3-1 and TRBJ2-7; D tentatively fits TRBD1 or TRBD2 (5 bases each). CDR1 LGHDT and CDR2 YNNKEL come from the germline V gene (reference sequence). The V and J ends lost 7 bases and 10 bases respectively, with 17 bases between them. The CDR3 covers 12 residues. The CDR3 DNA follows: TGTGCCAGCATCTCGAGGGGTGGCGAACAGTACTTC. Protein: CASISRGGEQYF.

Only a few counts were recorded for this clonotype. V is TRBV30 and J is TRBJ2-5; TRBD1 matches at 9 bases. Germline loops: CDR1 GTSNPN, CDR2 SVGIG (reference sequence). The CDR3 is 14 residues long. The junction had 8 bases not matched to a gene; V was cut back by 7 bases and J by 2 bases. The CDR3: CAFGQGSVQETQYF. Here the CDR3 DNA reads TGTGCCTTCGGACAGGGGTCGGTACAAGAGACCCAGTACTTC.

A few counts support this clonotype. The rearrangement links TRBV7-2 to TRBJ2-2, with D unresolved. The CDR3 totals 13 residues. V was shortened by 6 bases and J by 2 bases, with 7 bases between the two germline ends. Germline V lookup: CDR1 SGHTA, CDR2 FQGNSA. CDR3 loop: CASSRVNTGELFF. Written as DNA, the CDR3 is TGTGCCAGCAGTCGGGTCAACACCGGGGAGCTGTTTTTT.

The CDR3 sequence is CAWGQGSNTEAFF. CDR3 coding DNA: TGTGCCTGGGGTCAGGGATCGAACACTGAAGCTTTCTTT. The chain joins TRBV30 to TRBJ1-1, with a possible D match to TRBD1 (5 bases). Trimming took off 5 bases at V and 1 base at J, with 11 bases between the two ends. CDR1 GTSNPN and CDR2 SVGIG come from the germline V gene (reference sequence). The length of the CDR3 is 13 residues.

This clonotype was detected once. This chain links TRBV6-1 with TRBJ1-1; D is undetermined. Per germline, CDR1 MNHNS and CDR2 SASEGT. The V and J ends lost 9 bases and 1 base respectively, with 15 bases between them. The CDR3 runs 14 residues. The CDR3 coding sequence is TGTGCCAGTAATATCGGACGGCCGAACACTGAAGCTTTCTTT. This sequence encodes CASNIGRPNTEAFF.

The J gene is TRBJ2-3, the V gene TRBV7-2, with no clear D. The germline gives CDR1 SGHTA, CDR2 FQGNSA. Trimming cost V 3 bases and J 2 bases, with 12 bases left between them. The CDR3 is 15 residues long. As DNA, the CDR3 is TGTGCCAGCAGCTTTCAATTAGCCTCCACAGATACGCAGTATTTT. Its translation: CASSFQLASTDTQYF. Complete variable domain (other parts from reference TRBV7-2 and TRBJ2-3): GAGVSQSPSNKVTEKGKDVELRCDPISGHTALYWYRQSLGQGLEFLIYFQGNSAPDKSGLPSDRFSAERTGGSVSTLTIQRTQQEDSAVYLCASSFQLASTDTQYFGPGTRLTVL.

The V gene is TRBV5-4, the J gene TRBJ2-1; 8 nucleotides line up with TRBD2. V shed 9 bases, J shed 7 bases, and the junction held 3 bases outside the gene matches. CDR3 length equals 11 residues. Germline V gene lookup returns CDR1 SGHNT and CDR2 YYREEE (reference sequence). This chain's CDR3 is CATGGQNEQFF. CDR3 bases: TGTGCCACGGGGGGGCAGAATGAGCAGTTCTTC.

The CDR3 DNA follows: TGTGCCAGCAGTTTAGCGGGGACCTCCACCGGGGAGCTGTTTTTT. It is translated as CASSLAGTSTGELFF. This sequence joins TRBV12-3 or TRBV12-4 and TRBJ2-2; D may match TRBD1 or TRBD2 (5 bases each). The V end was cut by 0 bases, the J end by 4 bases, with 9 bases between. The CDR3 loop spans 15 amino acids.

This chain connects TRBV7-2 to TRBJ2-5; no firm D call. CDR1 and CDR2 from the germline V gene are SGHTA and FQGNSA. V shed 5 bases and J shed 5 bases, with 15 bases lying between them. The length of the CDR3 is 14 residues. In DNA form, the CDR3 reads TGTGCCAGCAGCCGAAGACCTATTCGGGAGACCCAGTACTTC. This codes for CASSRRPIRETQYF. The full variable domain, completed using reference TRBV7-2 and TRBJ2-5, is GAGVSQSPSNKVTEKGKDVELRCDPISGHTALYWYRQSLGQGLEFLIYFQGNSAPDKSGLPSDRFSAERTGGSVSTLTIQRTQQEDSAVYLCASSRRPIRETQYFGPGTRLLVL.

The V call is TRBV27, the J call TRBJ1-4; D gene ambiguous. Between the trimmed V and J ends, which lost 3 bases and 8 bases, there was a span of 10 bases. The CDR3 loop spans 13 amino acids. Germline CDR1 and CDR2: MNHEY and SMNVEV (reference sequence). The CDR3 sequence: CASSFWPSEKLFF. CDR3 coding DNA: TGTGCCAGCAGTTTTTGGCCCAGCGAAAAACTGTTTTTT.

The table lists this clonotype with a count of one. The gene calls are TRBV10-3 and TRBJ2-5; no definite D call. Looked up from germline, CDR1 is ENHRY and CDR2 is SYGVKD. The CDR3 spans 14 residues. V was clipped by 0 bases and J by 5 bases, with 10 bases between them. CDR3: CAISESNGRETQYF. The DNA of the CDR3 is TGTGCCATCAGTGAGTCGAACGGGCGCGAGACCCAGTACTTC.

The chain links TRBV12-3 or TRBV12-4 to TRBJ2-7; 7 bases map to TRBD2. J lost 2 bases, V lost 6 bases, and 10 bases had no gene match. This CDR3 comprises 15 residues. CDR3: CASSSGREDPYEQYF. The CDR3 coding sequence is TGTGCCAGCAGCTCCGGCCGGGAGGACCCCTACGAGCAGTACTTC.

CDR3 sequence reads: CSVGRHEQFF. As DNA, the CDR3 is TGCAGCGTTGGACGACATGAGCAGTTCTTC. The chain employs TRBV29-1 and TRBJ2-1; D call uncertain. The CDR3 extends over 10 amino acids. Germline V gene data show CDR1 as SQVTM and CDR2 as ANQGSEA. V lost 4 bases and J 8 bases, leaving 6 bases between the germline ends.

This clonotype has only one observation. V is TRBV7-2 and J is TRBJ2-3; possibly TRBD2 for D (7 bases). The V gene lost 1 base and the J gene lost 4 bases, with 24 bases spanning the gap. CDR3 length: 19 residues. Germline CDR1 reads SGHTA; CDR2 reads FQGNSA. The CDR3 bases are TGTGCCAGCAGCTTAGTCCATATAGAGGGGTGGCGGGGGCCAGATACGCAGTATTTT. It codes for CASSLVHIEGWRGPDTQYF.